This T cell receptor beta chain derives from a study of T cell responses to AZD1222 COVID-19 vaccine. Overall study: Investigators merged groups given second doses at roughly 4 or roughly 12 weeks. Study findings and constraints: Spike as a whole was targeted by vaccine-associated CD4 TCRs, dominant at 160-218 and 743-854. Donors were mostly white British, more females; clonal diversity possibly underestimated. Scientists sampled the repertoires only once the peak T cell response had passed.

Notes on this clone: Its antigen remains unidentified.

There are 13 residues in the CDR3. V was cut by 1 base and J by 8 bases, with 9 bases left in between. CDR1 SGHTA and CDR2 FQGNSA come from the germline V gene. TCRdb's table, derived via immunoSEQ multiplex PCR, lists solely in-frame clones and lacks some. The sample holds some 140,000 clones; around 90% are singletons and the top ten take 3% to 3.5%. The material was peripheral blood, obtained on day 0 of AZD1222 vaccination. The V call is TRBV7-2, the J call TRBJ2-1; D is unclear. The clonotype was recovered from an adult in good health. The CDR3 coding sequence is TGTGCCAGCAGCTTAGTTCCCGTAGATGAGCAGTTCTTC. This codes for CASSLVPVDEQFF.